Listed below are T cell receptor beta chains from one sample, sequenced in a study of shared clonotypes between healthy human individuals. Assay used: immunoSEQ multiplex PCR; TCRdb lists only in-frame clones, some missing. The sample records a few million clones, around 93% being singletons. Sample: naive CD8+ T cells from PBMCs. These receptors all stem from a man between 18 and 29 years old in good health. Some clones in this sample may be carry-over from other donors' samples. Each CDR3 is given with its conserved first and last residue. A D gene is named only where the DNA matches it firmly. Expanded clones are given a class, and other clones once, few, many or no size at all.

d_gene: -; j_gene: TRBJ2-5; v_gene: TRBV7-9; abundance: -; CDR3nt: TGTGCCAGCAGCTTAGCAGGGTCTCCGGAGACCCAGTACTTC; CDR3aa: CASSLAGSPETQYF
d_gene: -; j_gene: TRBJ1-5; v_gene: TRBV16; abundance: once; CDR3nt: TGTGCCAGCAGCCAATCAAACGGGCTGCATCAGCCCCAGCATTTT; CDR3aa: CASSQSNGLHQPQHF
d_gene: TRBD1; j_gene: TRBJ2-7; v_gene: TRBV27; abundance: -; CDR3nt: TGTGCCAGCAGTTTTGGGACAGGGGGTAGGTACGAGCAGTACTTC; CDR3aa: CASSFGTGGRYEQYF
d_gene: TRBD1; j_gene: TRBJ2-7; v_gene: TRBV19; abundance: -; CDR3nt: TGTGCCAGTAGTATACCGGGACAGGTCTCCTACGAGCAGTACTTC; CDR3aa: CASSIPGQVSYEQYF
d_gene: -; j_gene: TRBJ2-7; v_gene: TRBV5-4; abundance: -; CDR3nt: TGTGCCAGCAGCTTCCCAGACAGATCATACGAGCAGTACTTC; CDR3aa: CASSFPDRSYEQYF
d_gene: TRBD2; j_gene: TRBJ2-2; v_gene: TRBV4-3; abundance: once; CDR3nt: TGCGCCAGCAGCCATCGGGGGCGGGAGGAGGGCACCGGGGAGCTGTTTTTT; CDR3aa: CASSHRGREEGTGELFF
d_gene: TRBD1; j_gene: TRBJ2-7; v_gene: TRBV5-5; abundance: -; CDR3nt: TGTGCCAGCAGCTCCAACCGAGGGACAGCCACCTACGAGCAGTACTTC; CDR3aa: CASSSNRGTATYEQYF
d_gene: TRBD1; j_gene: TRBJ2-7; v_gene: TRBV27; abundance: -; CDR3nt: TGTGCCAGCAGTTCGTGGACAGGAAGCTCCTACGAGCAGTACTTC; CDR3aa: CASSSWTGSSYEQYF
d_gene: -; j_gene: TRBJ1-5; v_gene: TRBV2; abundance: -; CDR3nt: TGTGCCAGCAGGAGCGGGAGACAGGCCTCCTATCAGCCCCAGCATTTT; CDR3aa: CASRSGRQASYQPQHF
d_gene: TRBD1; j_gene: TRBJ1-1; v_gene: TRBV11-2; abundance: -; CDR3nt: TGTGCCAGCCACCCGGGGACAGATGAAGCTTTCTTT; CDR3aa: CASHPGTDEAFF
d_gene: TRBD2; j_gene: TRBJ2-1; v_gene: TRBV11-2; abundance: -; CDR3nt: TGTGCCAGCAGCTGGGGTGTTGCGGGAGGGTACAATGAGCAGTTCTTC; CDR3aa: CASSWGVAGGYNEQFF
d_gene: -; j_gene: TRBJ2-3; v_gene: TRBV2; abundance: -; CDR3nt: TGTGCCAGCAGTGATAGGGCGGATACGCAGTATTTT; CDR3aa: CASSDRADTQYF
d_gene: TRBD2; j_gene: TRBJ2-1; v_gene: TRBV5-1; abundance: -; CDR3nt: TGCGCCAGCAGCTTAAGACTAGCGGGACCTTACAATGAGCAGTTCTTC; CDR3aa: CASSLRLAGPYNEQFF
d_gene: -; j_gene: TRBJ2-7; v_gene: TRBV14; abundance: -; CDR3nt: TGTGCCAGCAGCCAAGGTAGGGCTACATCCTACGAGCAGTACTTC; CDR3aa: CASSQGRATSYEQYF
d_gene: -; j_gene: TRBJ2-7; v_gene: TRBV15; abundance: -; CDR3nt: TGTGCCACCAGGCCCGATGGGGACTACGAGCAGTACTTC; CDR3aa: CATRPDGDYEQYF
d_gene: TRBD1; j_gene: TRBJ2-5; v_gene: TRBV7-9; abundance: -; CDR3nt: TGTGCCAGCAGCCCCGAGGGACAGGGGGCCGAGACCCAGTACTTC; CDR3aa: CASSPEGQGAETQYF
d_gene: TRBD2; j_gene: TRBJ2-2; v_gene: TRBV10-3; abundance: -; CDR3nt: TGTGCCATCAGTGAGAGACTAGCGGGAGATACCGGGGAGCTGTTTTTT; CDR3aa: CAISERLAGDTGELFF
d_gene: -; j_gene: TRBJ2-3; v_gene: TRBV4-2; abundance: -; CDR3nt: TGTGCCAGCACCCAAAACGGGACCGGCAGGGAGCCCACAGATACGCAGTATTTT; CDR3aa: CASTQNGTGREPTDTQYF
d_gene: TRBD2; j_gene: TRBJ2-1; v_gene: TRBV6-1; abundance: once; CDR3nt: TGTGCCAGCAGTGACATAGCGGGAGGGCCCAATGAGCAGTTCTTC; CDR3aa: CASSDIAGGPNEQFF
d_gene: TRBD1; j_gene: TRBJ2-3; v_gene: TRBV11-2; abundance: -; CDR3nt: TGTGCCAGCAGCCCGCGGGACAGGGGCACAGATACGCAGTATTTT; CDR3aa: CASSPRDRGTDTQYF
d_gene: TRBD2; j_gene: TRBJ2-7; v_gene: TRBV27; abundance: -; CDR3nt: TGTGCCAGCAGTTTAGCGGCTAGCGGGACCTACGAGCAGTACTTC; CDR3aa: CASSLAASGTYEQYF
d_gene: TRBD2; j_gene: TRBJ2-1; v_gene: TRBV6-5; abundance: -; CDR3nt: TGTGCCAGCAGTTACCCCAGGGCGGGAGGGGATGAGCAGTTCTTC; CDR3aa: CASSYPRAGGDEQFF
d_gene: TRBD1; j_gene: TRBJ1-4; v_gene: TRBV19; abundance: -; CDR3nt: TGTGCCAGTAGTACAGAGGACAGGGATGAAAAACTGTTTTTT; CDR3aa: CASSTEDRDEKLFF
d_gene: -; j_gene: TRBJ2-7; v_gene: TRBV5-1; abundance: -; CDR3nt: TGCGCCAGCAGCGGACAGGGACTAGTATCCTACGAGCAGTACTTC; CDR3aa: CASSGQGLVSYEQYF
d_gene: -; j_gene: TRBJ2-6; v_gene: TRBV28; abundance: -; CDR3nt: TGTGCCAGCAGGCTGAAACAGGGAGGGGCCAACGTCCTGACTTTC; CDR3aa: CASRLKQGGANVLTF
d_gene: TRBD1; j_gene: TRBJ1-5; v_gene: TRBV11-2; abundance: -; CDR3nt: TGTGCCAGCAGCTCTCGGACAGGGGGGTCCCAGCCCCAGCATTTT; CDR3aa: CASSSRTGGSQPQHF
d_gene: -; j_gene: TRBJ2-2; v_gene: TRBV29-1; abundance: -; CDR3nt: TGCAGCGTTGACGGGACCACCGGGGAGCTGTTTTTT; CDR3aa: CSVDGTTGELFF
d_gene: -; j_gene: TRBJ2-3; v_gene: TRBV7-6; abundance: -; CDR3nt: TGTGCCAGCAGCTTAGTTCCAGCGGGCAGCACAGATACGCAGTATTTT; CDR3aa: CASSLVPAGSTDTQYF
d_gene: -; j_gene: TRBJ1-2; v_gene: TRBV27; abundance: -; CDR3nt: TGTGCCAGCAGTTTATCGTTTAGGGCGGGCCGAATCTACACCTTC; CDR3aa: CASSLSFRAGRIYTF
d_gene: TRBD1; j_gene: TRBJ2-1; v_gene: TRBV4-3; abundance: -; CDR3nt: TGCGCCAGCAGCCAAGCACCCCCCGGGACAGTATACAATGAGCAGTTCTTC; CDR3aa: CASSQAPPGTVYNEQFF
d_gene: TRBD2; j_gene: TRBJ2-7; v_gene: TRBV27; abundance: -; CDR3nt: TGTGCCAGCAGTTTATTGGTAGCGGGAGGGCCGGGGGAGCAGTACTTC; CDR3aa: CASSLLVAGGPGEQYF
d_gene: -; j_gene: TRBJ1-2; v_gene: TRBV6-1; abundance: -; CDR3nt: TGTGCCAGCAGTTATCTCTACGGCTACACCTTC; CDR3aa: CASSYLYGYTF
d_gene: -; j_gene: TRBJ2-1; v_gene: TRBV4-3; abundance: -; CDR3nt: TGCGCCAGCAGCCAAGAGGCGTACACCACCTACAATGAGCAGTTCTTC; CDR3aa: CASSQEAYTTYNEQFF
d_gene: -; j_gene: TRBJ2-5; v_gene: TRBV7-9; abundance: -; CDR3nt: TGTGCCAGCAGCCCGCCCCAGGGGCCGCGAGACACTCAAGAGACCCAGTACTTC; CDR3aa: CASSPPQGPRDTQETQYF
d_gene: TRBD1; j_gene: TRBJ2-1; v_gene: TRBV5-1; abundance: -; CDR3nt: TGCGCCAGCAGCTTTGACAGGGGGCGGAATGAGCAGTTCTTC; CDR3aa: CASSFDRGRNEQFF
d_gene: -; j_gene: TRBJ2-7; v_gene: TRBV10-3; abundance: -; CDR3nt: TGTGCCACTGCCCAGGGTTACGAGCAGTACTTC; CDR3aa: CATAQGYEQYF
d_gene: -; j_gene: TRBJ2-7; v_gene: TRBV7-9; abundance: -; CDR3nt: TGTGCCAGCACCGTTGGGGTCGGAGAGCAGTACTTC; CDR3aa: CASTVGVGEQYF
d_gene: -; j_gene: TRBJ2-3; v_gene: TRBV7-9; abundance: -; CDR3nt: TGTGCCAGCAGCTCCCGACTAGAGGCGCAGTATTTT; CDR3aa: CASSSRLEAQYF
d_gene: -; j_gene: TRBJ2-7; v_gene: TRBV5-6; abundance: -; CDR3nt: TGTGCCAGCAGCTTCGGCCGCTACTACGAGCAGTACTTC; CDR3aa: CASSFGRYYEQYF
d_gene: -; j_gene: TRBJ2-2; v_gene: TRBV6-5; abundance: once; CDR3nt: TGTGCCAGCAGTTACTCCGTATTTTCGGAGCTGTTTTTT; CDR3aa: CASSYSVFSELFF
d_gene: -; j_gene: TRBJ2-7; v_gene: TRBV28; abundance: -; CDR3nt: TGTGCCAGCAGGACAGGAACCTACGAGCAGTACTTC; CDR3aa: CASRTGTYEQYF
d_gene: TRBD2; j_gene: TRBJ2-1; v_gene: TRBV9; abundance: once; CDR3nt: TGTGCCAGCAGCGTAGAGGCGACTAGCGTGTACAATGAGCAGTTCTTC; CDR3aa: CASSVEATSVYNEQFF
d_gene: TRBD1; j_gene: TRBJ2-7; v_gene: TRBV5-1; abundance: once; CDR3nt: TGCGCCAGCAGCTACGGGACAGTCTCCTACGAGCAGTACTTC; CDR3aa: CASSYGTVSYEQYF
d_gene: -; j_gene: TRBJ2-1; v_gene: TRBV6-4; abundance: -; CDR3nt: TGTGCCAGCAGTGACCGACAGAGCAATGAGCAGTTCTTC; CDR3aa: CASSDRQSNEQFF
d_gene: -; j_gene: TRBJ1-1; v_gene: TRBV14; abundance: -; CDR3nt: TGTGCCAGCAGCCAATTGGGGCTTGAGAACACTGAAGCTTTCTTT; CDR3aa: CASSQLGLENTEAFF
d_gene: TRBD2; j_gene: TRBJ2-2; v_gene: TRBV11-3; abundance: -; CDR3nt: TGTGCCAGCAGCCCGGGGACTAGCGGGAGTCCCCACACCGGGGAGCTGTTTTTT; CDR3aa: CASSPGTSGSPHTGELFF
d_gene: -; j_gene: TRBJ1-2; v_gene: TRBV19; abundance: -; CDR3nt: TGTGCCAGTAGTAGGCAGGGCGAACTAAAACATGGCTACACCTTC; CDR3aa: CASSRQGELKHGYTF
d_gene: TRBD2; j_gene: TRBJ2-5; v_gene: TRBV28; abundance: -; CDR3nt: TGTGCCAGCAGTTTCAGCACTAGCGGTAATCAAGAGACCCAGTACTTC; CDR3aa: CASSFSTSGNQETQYF
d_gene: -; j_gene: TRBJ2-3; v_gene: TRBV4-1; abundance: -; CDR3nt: TGCGCCAGCAGCTCATCTAGGGGGGGCACAGATACGCAGTATTTT; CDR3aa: CASSSSRGGTDTQYF
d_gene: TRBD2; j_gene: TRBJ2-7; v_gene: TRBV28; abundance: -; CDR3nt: TGTGCCAGCAGGATTAGCGGGAGTGGTAACGAGCAGTACTTC; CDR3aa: CASRISGSGNEQYF
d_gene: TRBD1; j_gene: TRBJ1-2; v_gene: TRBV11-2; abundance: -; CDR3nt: TGTGCCAGCAGCTTAGTACAGGGGGCTAGCTATGGCTACACCTTC; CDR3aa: CASSLVQGASYGYTF
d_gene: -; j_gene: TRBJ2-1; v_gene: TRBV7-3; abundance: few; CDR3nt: TGTGCCAGCAGCTTTATAGGAAGCGACTACAATGAGCAGTTCTTC; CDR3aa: CASSFIGSDYNEQFF